Each of the 19 T cell receptor beta chains below was sequenced from the same sample in a study of T cells in narcolepsy. Some clones are missing from TCRdb's copy, which holds only in-frame ones; the method was immunoSEQ multiplex PCR. The table includes about 30,000 clones, roughly 78% detected once. Sequenced material: CD45RA- memory CD4+ T cells from PBMCs. These receptors were obtained from a human donor with narcolepsy.

This clone has more than one count but fewer than ten. The chain has TRBV19 and TRBJ2-3, with 10 bases lining up with TRBD1. Germline-derived CDR1 and CDR2 are LNHDA and SQIVND (reference sequence). This CDR3 spans 15 amino acids. V was clipped by 5 bases and J by 6 bases; unmatched bases: 8. The CDR3 here is CASSPLDRGRDTQYF. The CDR3 DNA sequence: TGTGCCAGTAGTCCCCTAGACAGGGGGCGTGATACGCAGTATTTT.

This sequence joins TRBV11-2 and TRBJ2-3, with 7 nucleotides matching TRBD1. Per the germline V gene, CDR1 is SGHAT and CDR2 is FQNNGV. The CDR3 is 16 residues long. J was trimmed by 2 bases and V by 2 bases; bases with no gene match: 7. Written as DNA, the CDR3 is TGTGCCAGCAGCTTAAGGGGGCCGGGGCCCACAGATACGCAGTATTTT. Its protein is CASSLRGPGPTDTQYF.

J is TRBJ2-7 and V is TRBV10-3, with 8 nucleotides matching TRBD1. The CDR3 is made up of 15 amino acids. The V and J ends lost 1 base and 4 bases, in that order; junction bases with no gene match: 6. Germline-derived CDR1 and CDR2 are ENHRY and SYGVKD. CDR3 sequence (DNA): TGTGCCATCAGTGAGTTCTCAGGGGGCAGGTACGAGCAGTACTTC. It is translated as CAISEFSGGRYEQYF.

This clone was seen a handful of times. V gene TRBV2 combines with J gene TRBJ1-1; no reliable D call. The ends were cut back, 7 bases at V and 0 bases at J, with 9 bases in the middle. This CDR3 contains 13 residues. Germline CDR1 SNHLY, CDR2 FYNNEI. In nucleotides, the CDR3 is TGTGCCAGCACCCGGACGATGAACACTGAAGCTTTCTTT. Residues: CASTRTMNTEAFF.

This chain uses TRBV5-1 with TRBJ2-5; TRBD1 agrees at 8 bases. V dropped 4 bases and J dropped 7; count of bases not matched to a gene: 12. Germline CDR1 is SGHRS and CDR2 is YFSETQ. The CDR3 totals 15 residues. CDR3 nucleotides: TGCGCCAGCAGCAACCCGGGACAGGTCGACGTGACCCAGTACTTC. It specifies CASSNPGQVDVTQYF. The variable domain in full, completed from reference TRBV5-1 and TRBJ2-5, reads KAGVTQTPRYLIKTRGQQVTLSCSPISGHRSVSWYQQTPGQGLQFLFEYFSETQRNKGNFPGRFSGRQFSNSRSEMNVSTLELGDSALYLCASSNPGQVDVTQYFGPGTRLLVL.

The chain employs TRBV11-2 and TRBJ2-3; D unclear. The CDR3 has 14 residues. Trimming shortened V by 3 bases and J by 2 bases, and 9 bases separated the two germline ends. Germline CDR1 and CDR2: SGHAT and FQNNGV. CDR3 sequence reads: CASSFPPYTDTQYF. In DNA, the CDR3 is TGTGCCAGCAGCTTCCCACCCTACACAGATACGCAGTATTTT.

This rearrangement joins TRBV4-1 to TRBJ1-3; D possibly corresponds to TRBD1 (5 bases). This CDR3 contains 18 residues. Trimming stripped 1 base from V and 1 base from J, with 17 bases between. CDR1 MGHRA and CDR2 YSYEKL come from the germline V gene. CDR3 residues: CASSQGGRAGSSGNTIYF. CDR3 sequence (DNA): TGCGCCAGCAGCCAAGGGGGTAGGGCAGGGTCTTCTGGAAACACCATATATTTT.

The chain has TRBV30 and TRBJ2-7, with D tentatively TRBD2 (5 bases). This CDR3 contains 12 residues. CDR1 and CDR2 (germline): GTSNPN, SVGIG (reference sequence). V was trimmed by 4 bases and J by 6 bases, leaving 13 bases between them. CDR3: CAWTEGVSEQYF. The CDR3 bases are TGTGCCTGGACAGAGGGAGTGTCCGAGCAGTACTTC.

This clone was recorded once. The chain couples TRBV5-1 to TRBJ1-2, with D perhaps matching TRBD1 (5 bases). Germline-derived CDR1 and CDR2 are SGHRS and YFSETQ. The CDR3 is 15 residues long. V dropped 0 bases and J dropped 4 bases, with 13 bases sitting between them. CDR3 bases: TGCGCCAGCAGCTTGGGAGTTCTTCAGGGCTATGGCTACACCTTC. This codes for CASSLGVLQGYGYTF.

This chain uses TRBV5-1 with TRBJ1-2; D is undetermined. CDR1 SGHRS and CDR2 YFSETQ come from the germline V gene. The V end was cut by 4 bases, the J end by 5 bases, with 9 bases between. This CDR3 is built from 12 residues. CDR3 in amino acids: CASSVGHYGYTF. CDR3 sequence (DNA): TGCGCCAGCAGCGTGGGCCATTATGGCTACACCTTC. The entire variable domain, with the rest obtained from reference TRBV5-1 and TRBJ1-2, is as follows: KAGVTQTPRYLIKTRGQQVTLSCSPISGHRSVSWYQQTPGQGLQFLFEYFSETQRNKGNFPGRFSGRQFSNSRSEMNVSTLELGDSALYLCASSVGHYGYTFGSGTRLTVV.

V and J are TRBV5-1 and TRBJ2-5; the match to TRBD2 covers 13 bases. CDR1 is SGHRS, CDR2 YFSETQ, per germline. The J segment lost 5 bases and the V segment lost 4 bases, leaving 5 bases of the junction unmatched. The CDR3 extends over 15 amino acids. CDR3 nucleotide sequence: TGCGCCAGCAGCCCGGGACTAGCGGGGTGGGAGACCCAGTACTTC. Translating it yields CASSPGLAGWETQYF.

V is TRBV11-3 and J is TRBJ2-3; tentatively, D is TRBD1 or TRBD2 (5 bases each). The germline CDR1 and CDR2 sequences are SGHNT and YENEEA. The V end lost 4 bases, the J end lost 6 bases, and 23 bases lay between the germline ends. The CDR3 has 17 amino acids. The CDR3 loop is CASSSSRPGPRSDTQYF. CDR3 nucleotide sequence: TGTGCCAGCAGCTCCTCACGCCCGGGACCTAGGTCCGATACGCAGTATTTT. The variable domain in full, with the rest retrieved from reference TRBV11-3 and TRBJ2-3, is EAGVVQSPRYKIIEKKQPVAFWCNPISGHNTLYWYLQNLGQGPELLIRYENEEAVDDSQLPKDRFSAERLKGVDSTLKIQPAELGDSAVYLCASSSSRPGPRSDTQYFGPGTRLTVL.

The V call is TRBV5-5, the J call TRBJ1-4, with unresolved D. CDR1 and CDR2 from the germline V gene are SGHKS and YYEKEE (reference sequence). The CDR3 is 13 amino acids. V dropped 1 base and J dropped 6 bases, with 7 bases sitting between them. CDR3 DNA: TGTGCCAGCAGCTTGTGGGCGGATGAAAAACTGTTTTTT. It specifies CASSLWADEKLFF.

This clone was detected only a few times. The chain couples TRBV11-2 to TRBJ1-1, with D unclear. V was shortened by 2 bases and J by 2 bases, with 9 bases between the two germline ends. Germline V gene sequence: CDR1 SGHAT, CDR2 FQNNGV. CDR3 length equals 14 residues. For the CDR3, the DNA is TGTGCCAGCAGCTTATCCAGAGGAAACACTGAAGCTTTCTTT. This gives the protein CASSLSRGNTEAFF.

The chain employs TRBV5-1 and TRBJ1-1; D is unclear. The CDR3 covers 16 residues. The germline V gene encodes CDR1 SGHRS and CDR2 YFSETQ. Between the trimmed V and J ends, which lost 3 bases and 0 bases, there was a span of 15 bases. CDR3 coding DNA: TGCGCCAGCAGCTCCCCTCTTGATGGGGTGAACACTGAAGCTTTCTTT. This gives the protein CASSSPLDGVNTEAFF.

V is TRBV9 and J is TRBJ2-6; 8 bases agree with TRBD1. CDR1 and CDR2 from the germline V gene are SGDLS and YYNGEE. The junction had 9 bases not matched to a gene; V was cut back by 0 bases and J by 1 base. The CDR3 contains 19 residues. The CDR3 protein is CASSVATGQGESGANVLTF. The CDR3 DNA reads as TGTGCCAGCAGCGTAGCTACAGGACAGGGAGAATCTGGGGCCAACGTCCTGACTTTC.

V and J are TRBV6-1 and TRBJ2-7, with D possibly matching TRBD1 (6 bases). V was cut by 2 bases and J by 1 base, with 12 bases left in between. The length of the CDR3 is 15 residues. The germline CDR1 and CDR2 sequences are MNHNS and SASEGT. The CDR3 bases are TGTGCCAGCAGTGAAAGACGGGACACTTCCTACGAGCAGTACTTC. This sequence encodes CASSERRDTSYEQYF.

V is TRBV2 and J is TRBJ1-2; 7 bases line up with TRBD1. There are 13 residues in the CDR3. Germline V gene lookup returns CDR1 SNHLY and CDR2 FYNNEI. With 4 bases clipped from V and 7 bases from J, the junction kept 6 bases outside the gene matches. The CDR3 DNA follows: TGTGCCAGCAGTGTGACAGGGTATGGTGGCTACACCTTC. Protein: CASSVTGYGGYTF. Together with reference TRBV2 and TRBJ1-2, the CDR3 gives the full variable domain: EPEVTQTPSHQVTQMGQEVILRCVPISNHLYFYWYRQILGQKVEFLVSFYNNEISEKSEIFDDQFSVERPDGSNFTLKIRSTKLEDSAMYFCASSVTGYGGYTFGSGTRLTVV.

J is TRBJ1-6 and V is TRBV19, with D uncertain. The length of the CDR3 is 15 residues. Germline assignment: CDR1 LNHDA and CDR2 SQIVND (reference sequence). Trimming removed 2 bases at V and 2 bases at J, with 7 bases between. The CDR3 DNA sequence: TGTGCCAGTAGTATACCAGGCGCCTATAATTCACCCCTCCACTTT. Translation gives CASSIPGAYNSPLHF.